The source of this T cell receptor (beta chain) is a study of Graves' ophthalmopathy and Graves' hyperthyroidism. TCR beta CDR3 amplification used RNA transcripts. Second-round multiplex PCR came after first-round RT-PCR with HTBI primers. TCRdb used MiXCR to reprocess the multiplex PCR reads, holding one entry per CDR3 protein. The sample has about 25,000 distinct CDR3 sequences, 48% seen once. Out of around 10 ml of fresh peripheral blood, PBMCs were obtained. This CDR3 contains 15 residues. Germline loops: CDR1 SGHTS, CDR2 YDEGEE. V was clipped by 3 bases and J by 1 base, with 14 bases between them. The table lists this clonotype with many counts.

V and J are TRBV5-8 and TRBJ2-7; D is possibly TRBD1 (6 bases). The clonotype comes from an adult woman with stable Graves' hyperthyroidism. Source material: peripheral blood. Written as DNA, the CDR3 is TGTGCCAGCAGCTCACGGACAGTAGGATCCTACGAGCAGTACTTC. Translating it yields CASSSRTVGSYEQYF. Filled out from reference TRBV5-8 and TRBJ2-7, the complete variable domain reads EAGVTQSPTHLIKTRGQQATLRCSPISGHTSVYWYQQALGLGLQFLLWYDEGEERNRGNFPPRFSGRQFPNYSSELNVNALELEDSALYLCASSSRTVGSYEQYFGPGTRLTVT.